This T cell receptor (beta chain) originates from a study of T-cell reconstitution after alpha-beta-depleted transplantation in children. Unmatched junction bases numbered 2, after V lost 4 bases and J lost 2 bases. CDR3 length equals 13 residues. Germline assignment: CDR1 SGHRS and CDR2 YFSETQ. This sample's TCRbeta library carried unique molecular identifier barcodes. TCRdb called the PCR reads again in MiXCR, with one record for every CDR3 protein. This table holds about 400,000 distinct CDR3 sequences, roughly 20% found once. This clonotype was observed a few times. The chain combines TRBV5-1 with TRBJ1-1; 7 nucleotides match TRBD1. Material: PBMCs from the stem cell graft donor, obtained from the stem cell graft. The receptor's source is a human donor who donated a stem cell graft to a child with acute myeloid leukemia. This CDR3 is CASSGDSNTEAFF. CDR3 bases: TGCGCCAGCAGCGGGGACAGTAACACTGAAGCTTTCTTT.